This is a list of T cell receptor beta chains from one sample in a study of cytomegalovirus exposure and HLA in healthy donors. Sequenced by immunoSEQ multiplex PCR; TCRdb stores in-frame clones only, minus some. Found here are roughly 99,000 clones, over 65% of them singletons; the top ten hold 12% to 15%. Sequenced: PBMCs. These receptors came from a woman aged 40 to 49 in good health and CMV-seropositive. Each CDR3 is given with its conserved first and last residue. D genes are given only for firm matches. Some rows mark clone size as missing; the rest say once, few, many or name a class of expanded clone.

TRBV19,TRBJ1-5,NA,NA,TGTGCCAGTCGTACAGCTAGTAATAGCAATCAGCCCCAGCATTTT,CASRTASNSNQPQHF
TRBV7-9,TRBJ2-7,NA,NA,TGTGCCAGCAGCCACATTGGTTTAGCCATCTACGAGCAGTACTTC,CASSHIGLAIYEQYF
TRBV6-5,TRBJ2-7,NA,few,TGTGCCAGCAGCCCCAGCGGGACAGGTCTCTACGAGCAGTACTTC,CASSPSGTGLYEQYF
TRBV18,TRBJ2-7,NA,NA,TGTGCCAGCTCACCATTGGCTAGTATCTACGAGCAGTACTTC,CASSPLASIYEQYF
TRBV2,TRBJ2-1,TRBD2,NA,TGTGCCAGCAGTTGGGCGGGGGGCTCCTACAATGAGCAGTTCTTC,CASSWAGGSYNEQFF
TRBV5-1,TRBJ1-3,TRBD1,NA,TGCGCCAGCAGCGTGGGACAGGGCGGAAACACCATATATTTT,CASSVGQGGNTIYF
TRBV7-2,TRBJ1-4,NA,NA,TGTGCCAGCAGCTTAGCCCGAGGACACGCGAAAAAACTGTTTTTT,CASSLARGHAKKLFF
TRBV5-4,TRBJ2-2,TRBD2,NA,TGTGCCAGCAGCAATGAAGCGGGGGGGAACACCGGGGAGCTGTTTTTT,CASSNEAGGNTGELFF
TRBV11-1,TRBJ2-7,TRBD2,NA,TGTGCCAGCAGCCCTGGGGGACTAGCTGGCGAGCAGTACTTC,CASSPGGLAGEQYF
TRBV30,TRBJ1-1,NA,few,TGTGCCTGGAGTGCCTTTAAGAACACTGAAGCTTTCTTT,CAWSAFKNTEAFF
TRBV18,TRBJ1-5,TRBD1,NA,TGTGCCAGCTCACAGGGACAGGGGGAATATCAGCCCCAGCATTTT,CASSQGQGEYQPQHF